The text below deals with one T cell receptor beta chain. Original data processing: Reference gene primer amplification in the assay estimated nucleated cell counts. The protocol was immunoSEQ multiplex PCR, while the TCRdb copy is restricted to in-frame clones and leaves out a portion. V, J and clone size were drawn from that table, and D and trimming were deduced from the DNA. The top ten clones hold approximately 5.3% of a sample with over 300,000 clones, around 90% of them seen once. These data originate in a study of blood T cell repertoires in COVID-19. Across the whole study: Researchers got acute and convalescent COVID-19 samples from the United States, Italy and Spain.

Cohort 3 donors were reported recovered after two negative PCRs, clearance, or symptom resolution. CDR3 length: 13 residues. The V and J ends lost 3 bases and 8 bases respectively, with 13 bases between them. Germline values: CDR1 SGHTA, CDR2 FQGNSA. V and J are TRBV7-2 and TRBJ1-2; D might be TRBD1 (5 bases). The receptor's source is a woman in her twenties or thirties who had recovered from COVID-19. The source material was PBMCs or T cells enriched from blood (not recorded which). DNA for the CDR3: TGTGCCAGCAGCTTGGGGCAGGGCGGCGGCTACACCTTC. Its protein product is CASSLGQGGGYTF.